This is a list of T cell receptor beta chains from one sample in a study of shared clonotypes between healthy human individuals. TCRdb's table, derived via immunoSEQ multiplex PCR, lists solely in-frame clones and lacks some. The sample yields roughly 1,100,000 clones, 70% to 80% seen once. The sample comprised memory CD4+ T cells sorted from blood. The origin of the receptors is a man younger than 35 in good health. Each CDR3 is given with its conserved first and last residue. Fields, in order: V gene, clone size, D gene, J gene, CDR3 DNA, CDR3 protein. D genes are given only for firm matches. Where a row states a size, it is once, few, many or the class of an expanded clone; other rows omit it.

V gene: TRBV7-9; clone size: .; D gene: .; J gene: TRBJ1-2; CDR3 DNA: TGTGCCAGCAGCACGGGACACTTCTATGGCTACACCTTC; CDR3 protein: CASSTGHFYGYTF
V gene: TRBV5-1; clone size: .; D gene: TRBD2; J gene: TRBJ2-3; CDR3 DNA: TGCGCCAGCACCTCGGGCGGGAGGGGAGCAGATACGCAGTATTTT; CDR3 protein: CASTSGGRGADTQYF
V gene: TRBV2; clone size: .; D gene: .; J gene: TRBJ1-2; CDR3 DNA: TGTGCCAGCATAGGTGGTACTAACTATGGCTACACCTTC; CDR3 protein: CASIGGTNYGYTF
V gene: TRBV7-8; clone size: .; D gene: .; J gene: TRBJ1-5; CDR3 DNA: TGTGCCAGCAGCTTAGCAATTTGGCAGAGGAATCAGCCCCAGCATTTT; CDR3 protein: CASSLAIWQRNQPQHF
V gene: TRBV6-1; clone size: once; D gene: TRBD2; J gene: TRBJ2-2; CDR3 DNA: TGTGCCAGCAGTGGGCCGGGACTAGCCTTTCTGGGAAACACCGGGGAGCTGTTTTTT; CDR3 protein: CASSGPGLAFLGNTGELFF
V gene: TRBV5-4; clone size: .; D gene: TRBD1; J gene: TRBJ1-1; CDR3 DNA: TGTGCCAGCAGCCACCGGGACAGGGGGAACACTGAAGCTTTCTTT; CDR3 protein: CASSHRDRGNTEAFF
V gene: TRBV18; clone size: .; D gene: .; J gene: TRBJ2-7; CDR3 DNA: TGTGCCAGCTCACCACCCGGGGAATACGAGCAGTACTTC; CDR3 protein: CASSPPGEYEQYF
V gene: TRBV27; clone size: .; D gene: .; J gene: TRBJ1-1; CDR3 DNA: TGTGCCAGCAGTTTATCCGGGGGGGGGACTGAAGCTTTCTTT; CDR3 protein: CASSLSGGGTEAFF
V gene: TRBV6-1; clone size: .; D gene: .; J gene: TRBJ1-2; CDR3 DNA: TGTGCCAGCAGTGAAGAAGGGATCTATGGCTACACCTTC; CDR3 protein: CASSEEGIYGYTF
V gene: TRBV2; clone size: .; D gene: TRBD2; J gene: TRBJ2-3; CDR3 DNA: TGTGCCAGCAGTGATGGACTAGCTCGGGGCACAGATACGCAGTATTTT; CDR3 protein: CASSDGLARGTDTQYF
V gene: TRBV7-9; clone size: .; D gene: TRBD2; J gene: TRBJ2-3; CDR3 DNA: TGTGCCAGCAGCTCCTCGGGGGGGAATGGAGATACGCAGTATTTT; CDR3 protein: CASSSSGGNGDTQYF
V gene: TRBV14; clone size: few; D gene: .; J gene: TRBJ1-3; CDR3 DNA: TGTGCCAGCAGCCAAGCCCTCCACACCATATATTTT; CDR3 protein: CASSQALHTIYF
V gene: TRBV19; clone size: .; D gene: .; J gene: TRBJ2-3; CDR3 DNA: TGTGCCAGTAGCCTCAGCGTAGATACGCAGTATTTT; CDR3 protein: CASSLSVDTQYF
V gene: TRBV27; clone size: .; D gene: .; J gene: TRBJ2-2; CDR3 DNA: TGTGCCAGCAGTTTACAGCGAGGGACCGGGGAGCTGTTTTTT; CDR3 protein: CASSLQRGTGELFF
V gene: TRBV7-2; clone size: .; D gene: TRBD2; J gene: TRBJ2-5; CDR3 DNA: TGTGCCAGCAGCCCCGGGAGGGAAGAGACCCAGTACTTC; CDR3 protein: CASSPGREETQYF
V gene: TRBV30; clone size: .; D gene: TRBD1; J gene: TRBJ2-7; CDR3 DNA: TGTGCCTGGAGACAGACAGGGGGCGGCGAGCAGTACTTC; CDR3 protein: CAWRQTGGGEQYF
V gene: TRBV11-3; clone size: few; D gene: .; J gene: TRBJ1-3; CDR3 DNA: TGTGCCAGCGCAGCCAACTCTGGAAACACCATATATTTT; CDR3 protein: CASAANSGNTIYF
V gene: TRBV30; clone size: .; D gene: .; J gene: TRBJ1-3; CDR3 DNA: TGTGCCTGGAGTGCGGGCAGCTCTGGAAACACCATACATTTT; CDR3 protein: CAWSAGSSGNTIHF
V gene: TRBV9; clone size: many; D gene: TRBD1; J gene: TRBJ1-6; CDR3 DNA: TGTGCCAGCAGCGTAGCTGACAGGGAGAATTCACCCCTCCACTTT; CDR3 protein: CASSVADRENSPLHF
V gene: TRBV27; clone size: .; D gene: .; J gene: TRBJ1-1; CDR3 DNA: TGTGCCAGCAGTGTCAGGGTTTCGAACACTGAAGCTTTCTTT; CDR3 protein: CASSVRVSNTEAFF
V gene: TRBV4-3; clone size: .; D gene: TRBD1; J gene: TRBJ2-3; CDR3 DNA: TGCGCCAGCAGCCAAGAGGGACAGGCCAGCACGGATACGCAGTATTTT; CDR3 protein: CASSQEGQASTDTQYF
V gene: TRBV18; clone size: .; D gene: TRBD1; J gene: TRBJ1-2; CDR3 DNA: TGTGCCAGCTCACCACGGACAGGGGGTAGCTATGGCTACACCTTC; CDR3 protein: CASSPRTGGSYGYTF
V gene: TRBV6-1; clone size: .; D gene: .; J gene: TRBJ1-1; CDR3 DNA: TGTGCCAGCCGACCTACAAGGGTCGGTCCTGAAGCTTTCTTT; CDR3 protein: CASRPTRVGPEAFF
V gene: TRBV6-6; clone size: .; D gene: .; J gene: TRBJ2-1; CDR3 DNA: TGTGCCAGCAGTCATACAGGGTACCCTCGGGATGAGCAGTTCTTC; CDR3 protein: CASSHTGYPRDEQFF
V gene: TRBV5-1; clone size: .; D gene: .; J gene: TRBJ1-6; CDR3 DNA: TGCGCCAGCAGCTACAGGGAGGGCGGTTCACCCCTCCACTTT; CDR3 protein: CASSYREGGSPLHF